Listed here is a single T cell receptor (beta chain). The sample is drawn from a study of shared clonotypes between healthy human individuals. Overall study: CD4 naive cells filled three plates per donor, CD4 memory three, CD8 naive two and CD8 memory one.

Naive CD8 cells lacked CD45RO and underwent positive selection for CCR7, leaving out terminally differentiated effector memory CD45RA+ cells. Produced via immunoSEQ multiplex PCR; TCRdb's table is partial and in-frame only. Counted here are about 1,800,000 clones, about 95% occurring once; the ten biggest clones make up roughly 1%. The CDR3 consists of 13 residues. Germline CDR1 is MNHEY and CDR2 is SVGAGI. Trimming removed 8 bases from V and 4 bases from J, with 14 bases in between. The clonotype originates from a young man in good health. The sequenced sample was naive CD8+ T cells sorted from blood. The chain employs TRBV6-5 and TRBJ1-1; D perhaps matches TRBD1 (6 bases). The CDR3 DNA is TGTGCCAGCTGGGAGGGGGGGCTCACTGAAGCTTTCTTT. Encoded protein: CASWEGGLTEAFF.